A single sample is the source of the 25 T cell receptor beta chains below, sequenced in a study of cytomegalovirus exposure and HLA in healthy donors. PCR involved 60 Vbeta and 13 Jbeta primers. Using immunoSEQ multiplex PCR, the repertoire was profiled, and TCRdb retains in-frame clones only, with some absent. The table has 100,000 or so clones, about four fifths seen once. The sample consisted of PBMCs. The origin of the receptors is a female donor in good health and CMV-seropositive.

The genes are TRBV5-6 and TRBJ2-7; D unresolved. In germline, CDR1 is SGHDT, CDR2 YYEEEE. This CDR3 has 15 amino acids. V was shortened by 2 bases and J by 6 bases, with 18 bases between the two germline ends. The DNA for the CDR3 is TGTGCCAGCAGCTTAGCCCGAGCTAGAGTTAGCGAGCAGTACTTC. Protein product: CASSLARARVSEQYF.

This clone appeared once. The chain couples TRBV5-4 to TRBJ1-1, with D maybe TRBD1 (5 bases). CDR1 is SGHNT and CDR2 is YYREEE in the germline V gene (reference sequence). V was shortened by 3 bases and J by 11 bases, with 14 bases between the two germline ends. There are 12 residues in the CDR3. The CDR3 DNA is TGTGCCAGCAGCTCCGGAGACCGACAGGCTTTCTTT. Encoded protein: CASSSGDRQAFF.

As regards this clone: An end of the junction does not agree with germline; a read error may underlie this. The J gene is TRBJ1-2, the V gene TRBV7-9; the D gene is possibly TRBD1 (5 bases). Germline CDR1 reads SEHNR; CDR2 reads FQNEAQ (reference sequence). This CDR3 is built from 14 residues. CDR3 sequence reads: CSSSLGGGSEGYTF. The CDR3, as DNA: TGTTCCAGCAGCTTGGGGGGGGGATCGGAGGGCTACACCTTC.

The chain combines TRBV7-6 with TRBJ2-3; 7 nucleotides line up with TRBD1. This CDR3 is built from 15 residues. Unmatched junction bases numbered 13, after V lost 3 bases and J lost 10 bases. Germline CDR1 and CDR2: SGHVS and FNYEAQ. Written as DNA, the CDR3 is TGTGCCAGCAGCTTGGACCCCGGGACAGCCTTCGCGCAGTATTTT. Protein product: CASSLDPGTAFAQYF.

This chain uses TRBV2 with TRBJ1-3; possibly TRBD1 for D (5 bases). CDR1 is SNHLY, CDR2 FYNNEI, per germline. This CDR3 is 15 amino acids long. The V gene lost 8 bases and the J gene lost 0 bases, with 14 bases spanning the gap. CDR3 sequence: CASSLKGFSGNTIYF. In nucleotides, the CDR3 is TGTGCCAGCTCCCTCAAGGGGTTCTCTGGAAACACCATATATTTT. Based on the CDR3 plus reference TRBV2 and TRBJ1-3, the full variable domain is EPEVTQTPSHQVTQMGQEVILRCVPISNHLYFYWYRQILGQKVEFLVSFYNNEISEKSEIFDDQFSVERPDGSNFTLKIRSTKLEDSAMYFCASSLKGFSGNTIYFGEGSWLTVV.

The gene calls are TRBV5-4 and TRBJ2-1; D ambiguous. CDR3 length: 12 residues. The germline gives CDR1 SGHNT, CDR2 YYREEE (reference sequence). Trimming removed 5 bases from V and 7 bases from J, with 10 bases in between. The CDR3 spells CASRSAPNEQFF. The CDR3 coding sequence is TGTGCCAGCAGGTCCGCGCCTAATGAGCAGTTCTTC.

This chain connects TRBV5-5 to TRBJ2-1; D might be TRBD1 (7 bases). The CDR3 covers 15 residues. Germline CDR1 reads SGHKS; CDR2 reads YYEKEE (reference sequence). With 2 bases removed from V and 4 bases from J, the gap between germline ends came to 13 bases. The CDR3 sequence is CASSFTGEAYNEQFF. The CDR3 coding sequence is TGTGCCAGCAGCTTTACAGGGGAGGCTTACAATGAGCAGTTCTTC.

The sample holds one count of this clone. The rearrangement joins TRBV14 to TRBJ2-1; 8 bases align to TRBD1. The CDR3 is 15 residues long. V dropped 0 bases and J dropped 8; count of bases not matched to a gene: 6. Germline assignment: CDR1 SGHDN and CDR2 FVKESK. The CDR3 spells CASSQDRGPSDEQFF. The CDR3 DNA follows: TGTGCCAGCAGCCAAGACAGGGGGCCGTCAGATGAGCAGTTCTTC. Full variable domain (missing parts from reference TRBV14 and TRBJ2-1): EAGVTQFPSHSVIEKGQTVTLRCDPISGHDNLYWYRRVMGKEIKFLLHFVKESKQDESGMPNNRFLAERTGGTYSTLKVQPAELEDSGVYFCASSQDRGPSDEQFFGPGTRLTVL.

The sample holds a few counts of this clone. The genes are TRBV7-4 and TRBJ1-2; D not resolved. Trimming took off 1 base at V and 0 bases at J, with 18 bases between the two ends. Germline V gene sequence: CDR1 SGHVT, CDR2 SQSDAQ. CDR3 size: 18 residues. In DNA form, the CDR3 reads TGTGCCAGCAGCTTAGGAGGGCATAGGGCTATAGCTAACTATGGCTACACCTTC. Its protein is CASSLGGHRAIANYGYTF.

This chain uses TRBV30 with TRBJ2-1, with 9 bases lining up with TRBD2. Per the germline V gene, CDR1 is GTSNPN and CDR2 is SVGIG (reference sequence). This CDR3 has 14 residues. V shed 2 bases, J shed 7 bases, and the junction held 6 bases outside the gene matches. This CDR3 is CAWSMAGGLNEQFF. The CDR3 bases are TGTGCCTGGAGTATGGCGGGGGGGCTAAATGAGCAGTTCTTC. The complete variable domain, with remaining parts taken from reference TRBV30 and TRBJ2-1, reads SQTIHQWPATLVQPVGSPLSLECTVEGTSNPNLYWYRQAAGRGLQLLFYSVGIGQISSEVPQNLSASRPQDRQFILSSKKLLLSDSGFYLCAWSMAGGLNEQFFGPGTRLTVL.

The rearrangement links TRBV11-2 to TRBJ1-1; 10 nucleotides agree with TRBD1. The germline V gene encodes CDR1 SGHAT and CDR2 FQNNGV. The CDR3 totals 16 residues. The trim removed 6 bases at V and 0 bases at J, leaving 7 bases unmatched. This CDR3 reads CASRAGQGNLNTEAFF. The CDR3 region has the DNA TGTGCCAGCAGGGCGGGACAGGGGAACCTGAACACTGAAGCTTTCTTT.

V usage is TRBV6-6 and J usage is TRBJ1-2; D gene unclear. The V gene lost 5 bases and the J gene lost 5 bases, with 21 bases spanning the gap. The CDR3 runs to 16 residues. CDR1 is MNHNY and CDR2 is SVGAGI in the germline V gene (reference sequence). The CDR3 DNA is TGTGCCAGCAGTCCCTTTAGTGAGGCTGGGTCGTATGGCTACACCTTC. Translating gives CASSPFSEAGSYGYTF.

The DNA for the CDR3 is TGCGCCAGCAGCATAGGGACAGGGGGCTACGAGCAGTACTTC. Protein: CASSIGTGGYEQYF. The chain is built from TRBV5-1 and TRBJ2-7; TRBD1 aligns across 11 bases. The V segment lost 4 bases and the J segment 3 bases; nucleotides outside the gene matches: 3. Germline assignment: CDR1 SGHRS and CDR2 YFSETQ. This CDR3 is built from 14 residues.

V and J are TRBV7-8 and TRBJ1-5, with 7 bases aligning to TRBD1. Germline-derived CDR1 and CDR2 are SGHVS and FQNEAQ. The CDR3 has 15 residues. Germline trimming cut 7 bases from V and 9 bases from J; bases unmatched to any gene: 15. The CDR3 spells CASTSIQGSPGPQHF. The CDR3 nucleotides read TGTGCCAGCACCTCAATACAGGGGTCGCCGGGGCCCCAGCATTTT.

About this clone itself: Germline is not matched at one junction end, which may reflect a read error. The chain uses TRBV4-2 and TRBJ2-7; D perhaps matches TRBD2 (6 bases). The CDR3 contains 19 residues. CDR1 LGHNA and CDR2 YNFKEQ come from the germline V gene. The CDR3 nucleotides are TGTACCAGCAGCCCTAGTGGTCCCGACCGGGATAGCGGTCCCTACGAGCAGTACTTC. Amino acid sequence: CTSSPSGPDRDSGPYEQYF.

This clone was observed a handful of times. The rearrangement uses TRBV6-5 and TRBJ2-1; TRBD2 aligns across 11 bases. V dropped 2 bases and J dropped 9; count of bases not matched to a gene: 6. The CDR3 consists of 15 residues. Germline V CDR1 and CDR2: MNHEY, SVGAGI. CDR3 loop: CASSYTGLAGGEQFF. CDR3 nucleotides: TGTGCCAGCAGTTACACTGGGCTAGCGGGAGGTGAGCAGTTCTTC.

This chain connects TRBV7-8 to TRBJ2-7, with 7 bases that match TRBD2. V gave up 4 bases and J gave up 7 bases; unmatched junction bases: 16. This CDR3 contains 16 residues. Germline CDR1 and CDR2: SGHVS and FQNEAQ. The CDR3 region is CASSSRTPRGRVEQYF. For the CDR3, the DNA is TGTGCCAGCAGCTCTAGGACGCCCCGGGGGAGGGTGGAGCAGTACTTC. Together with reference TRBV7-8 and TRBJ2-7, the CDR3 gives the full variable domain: GAGVSQSPRYKVAKRGQDVALRCDPISGHVSLFWYQQALGQGPEFLTYFQNEAQLDKSGLPSDRFFAERPEGSVSTLKIQRTQQEDSAVYLCASSSRTPRGRVEQYFGPGTRLTVT.

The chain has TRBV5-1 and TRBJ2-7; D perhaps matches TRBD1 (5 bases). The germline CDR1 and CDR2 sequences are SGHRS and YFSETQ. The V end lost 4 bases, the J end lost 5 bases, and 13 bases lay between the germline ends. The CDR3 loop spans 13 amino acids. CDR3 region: CASSQDKWDEQYF. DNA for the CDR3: TGCGCCAGCAGCCAGGACAAATGGGACGAGCAGTACTTC.

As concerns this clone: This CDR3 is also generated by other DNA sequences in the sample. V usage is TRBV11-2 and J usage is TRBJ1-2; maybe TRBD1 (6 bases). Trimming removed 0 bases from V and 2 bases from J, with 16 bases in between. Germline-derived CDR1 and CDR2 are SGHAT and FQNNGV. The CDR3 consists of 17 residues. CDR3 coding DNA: TGTGCCAGCAGCTTAGATTTGCGAAGGGGGAAGAACTATGGCTACACCTTC. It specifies CASSLDLRRGKNYGYTF.

CDR3 sequence: CSVRTGENTEAFF. The CDR3 nucleotides read TGCAGCGTGCGGACAGGCGAGAACACTGAAGCTTTCTTT. The V and J genes are TRBV29-1 and TRBJ1-1; TRBD1 matches at 7 bases. The CDR3 sequence is 13 residues long. With V trimmed by 6 bases and J by 1 base, 5 bases remained unmatched. Germline V gene sequence: CDR1 SQVTM, CDR2 ANQGSEA.

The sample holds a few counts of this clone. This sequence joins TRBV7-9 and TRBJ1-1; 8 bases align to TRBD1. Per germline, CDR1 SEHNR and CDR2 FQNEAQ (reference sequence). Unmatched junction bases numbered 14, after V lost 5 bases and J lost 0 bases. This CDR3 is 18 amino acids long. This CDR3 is CASSERLGSGGLNTEAFF. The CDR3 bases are TGTGCCAGCAGCGAGAGGTTGGGGTCAGGGGGCCTGAACACTGAAGCTTTCTTT.

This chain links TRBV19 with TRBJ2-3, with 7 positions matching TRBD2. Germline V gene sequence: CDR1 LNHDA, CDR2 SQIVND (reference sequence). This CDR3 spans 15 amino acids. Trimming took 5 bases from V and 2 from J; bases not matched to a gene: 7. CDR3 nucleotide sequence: TGTGCCAGTAGTGACCTAGCGGATTCCACAGATACGCAGTATTTT. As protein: CASSDLADSTDTQYF.

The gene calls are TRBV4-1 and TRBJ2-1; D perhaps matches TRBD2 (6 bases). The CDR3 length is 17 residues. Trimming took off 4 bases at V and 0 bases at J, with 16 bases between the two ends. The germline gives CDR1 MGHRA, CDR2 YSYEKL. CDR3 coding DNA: TGCGCCAGCAGCCGCGCCCTAGCGCAGAGCTCCTACAATGAGCAGTTCTTC. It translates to CASSRALAQSSYNEQFF.

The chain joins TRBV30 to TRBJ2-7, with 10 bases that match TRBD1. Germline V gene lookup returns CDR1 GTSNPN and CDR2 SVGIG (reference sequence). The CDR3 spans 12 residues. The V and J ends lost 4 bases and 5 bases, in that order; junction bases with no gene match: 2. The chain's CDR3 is CAWMTGGDEQYF. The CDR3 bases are TGTGCCTGGATGACAGGGGGCGACGAGCAGTACTTC.

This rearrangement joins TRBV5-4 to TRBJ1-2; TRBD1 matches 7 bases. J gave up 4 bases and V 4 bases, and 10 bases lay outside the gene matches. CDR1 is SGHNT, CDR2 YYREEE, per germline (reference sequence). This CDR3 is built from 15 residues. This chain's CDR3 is CASSQEFGTAYGYTF. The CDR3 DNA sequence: TGTGCCAGCAGCCAAGAGTTCGGGACAGCCTATGGCTACACCTTC.